This T cell receptor (beta chain) emerged from a study of OX40 agonist ivuxolimab in advanced cancers. Background on the whole study: Ivuxolimab was an agonistic, fully human IgG2 monoclonal antibody directed against OX40 (CD134), a costimulatory receptor. Three dose-escalation patients achieved partial responses, one with hepatocellular carcinoma and two with cutaneous melanoma. Intravenous ivuxolimab was administered to patients every 2 weeks at six dose levels: 0.01, 0.1, 0.3, 1.5, 3 and 10 mg/kg. Peripheral TCRbeta sequencing was intended to test whether TCR sequence diversity was altered and clonal T-cell expansion was caused by ivuxolimab. The dose-escalation cohort was around 84% male with a mean age of 60 years, ranging from roughly 23 to 79. Prior anti-PD-1, anti-PD-L1 or anti-CTLA-4 therapy was permitted, and checkpoint inhibitors had been received by less than 45% of dose-escalation patients. Of the roughly 51 patients in dose escalation, 19 had hepatocellular carcinoma, some 15 had melanoma, 9 had renal cell carcinoma and 9 had head and neck cancer. The paper covers the monotherapy dose-escalation part of the phase I ivuxolimab trial, which included N ≈ 52 patients. What the work shows at the level of the full study, not this receptor alone: After ivuxolimab, CD8+ T cells had more expanded clones than CD4+ T cells on average. In the 0.1-3.0 mg/kg groups, partial responders were among the patients with the lowest normalized peripheral clonal expansion, particularly in CD8+ T cells. Low levels of normalized T-cell clonal expansion were also seen in some patients who did not respond. Which antigens the clonally expanded peripheral T cells were specific for was not determined. At doses of 0.1 to 3.0 mg/kg, clonal expansion of both CD4+ and CD8+ blood T cells was observed from baseline to week 6.

From cysteine to phenylalanine, the CDR3 is 13 amino acids long. Only the CDR3 portion is preserved as DNA: 39 bases, with reading frame beginning at the first base. CDR1 and CDR2, per the germline V gene (reference sequence), are SGHNT and YYREEE. A distance of 8 bases separates the germline ends of V and J, which lose 0 bases and 5 bases respectively. For sequencing of the TCRbeta CDR3 region, genomic DNA was extracted from the sorted cells. The immunoSEQ Assay was used for sequencing of TCRbeta CDR3 regions. The clones in this table, taken by TCRdb from immuneACCESS, are in-frame only. Not every clone is retained; where verified, under half of the shortfall comes from an unresolved V gene, and the cause of the rest is unknown. This sample is represented by approximately 99,000 clones; around 96% of them were singletons. The ten largest clones add up to roughly 2.1% of the sample. The trial excluded patients who had a history of autoimmune disease or who were on systemic immunosuppression. Peripheral blood for TCR sequencing was collected from all dose cohorts at baseline, on cycle 4 day 1, and on cycle 7 day 1. The samples were taken from a phase I, first-in-human, multicenter, open-label dose-escalation trial of ivuxolimab. The trial enrolled adults with locally advanced or metastatic head and neck squamous cell, hepatocellular, melanoma or renal cell carcinoma. CD4+ and CD8+ T cells were sorted separately from peripheral blood before TCR sequencing.

Notes on this clone: This receptor's antigen is unknown. Within one base of it there is no much larger clone, and no base qualities were kept.

The clonotype was recovered from an adult with an advanced solid tumor such as melanoma, head and neck, liver or kidney cancer. Sequences were derived from CD4+ or CD8+ T cells sorted from blood, sampled in a trial of the OX40 agonist ivuxolimab. The chain couples TRBV5-4 to TRBJ2-5; the D region possibly corresponds to TRBD2 (5 bases align). The CDR3 region has the sequence CASSLERRETQYF. The sequenced DNA is TGTGCCAGCAGCTTGGAGAGGAGGGAGACCCAGTACTTC.